This T cell receptor (beta chain) was obtained from a study of T cells in Graves' hyperthyroidism and ophthalmopathy. General observations from the study: The model forecast ophthalmopathy, anticipating it by a median around 6.5 months before onset.

The V end was cut by 4 bases, the J end by 10 bases, with 20 bases between. The CDR3 spans 16 residues. CDR1 is MNHNS and CDR2 is SASEGT in the germline V gene. This clonotype was counted between two and nine times. Its antigen is currently unknown. The cohort's ophthalmopathy patients, a group with duration under 3 months, had a Clinical Activity Score of at least 3 and a NOSPECS grade of at least 4. Diagnosing involved the use of clinical symptoms, serum thyroxine and TRAb, thyroid ultrasound and orbital computed tomography. Fresh peripheral blood, 9.5 to 10 ml of it, supplied the PBMCs. What was amplified from RNA transcripts were TCR beta CDR3 regions. A set of HTBI primers served as the primers for a first-round RT-PCR of the TCR CDR3. TCRdb reanalysed the multiplex PCR reads using MiXCR and keeps one entry per CDR3 protein. The sample contains 490,000 or so distinct CDR3 sequences, about 20% of which appear only once.

The TCR comes from a woman in her 70s with Graves' ophthalmopathy. The rearrangement links TRBV6-1 to TRBJ1-6; TRBD1 might be the D (5 bases). The sequenced sample consisted of blood. The CDR3 loop is CASSAPPGGSWSPLHF. CDR3 sequence (DNA): TGTGCCAGCAGTGCGCCCCCGGGGGGGAGTTGGTCACCCCTCCACTTT.